The following is a T cell receptor beta chain sequence with its context. What it recognizes is unknown. Amplification used 60 Vbeta primers and 13 Jbeta primers. The table came from immunoSEQ multiplex PCR; TCRdb's copy has only in-frame clones and leaves some out. Of roughly 120,000 clones listed, around three quarters were seen once; the top ten hold less than 6%. The V end lost 2 bases, the J end lost 0 bases, and 8 bases lay between the germline ends. The CDR3 runs 14 residues. CDR1 and CDR2 (germline): MGHRA, YSYEKL. This record comes from a study of cytomegalovirus exposure and HLA in healthy donors. Looking at the study overall: From some 180 million T cells, an earlier analysis saw approximately 110 million unique TCR beta sequences.

Study findings and constraints: Researchers reported in a later analysis that common viral pathogens appeared linked to several top clusters. In a later analysis, across HLA loci, associated TCR counts were highest for DRB1, lowest for HLA-C. Per a prior analysis, the majority of TCR beta V segments were productive roughly 90% or roughly 30% of the time.

The source is a man between 18 and 29 years old in good health and CMV-seropositive. Sample: PBMCs. The chain joins TRBV4-1 to TRBJ2-7, with no clear D. The CDR3, as DNA: TGCGCCAGCAGCCAATTTACTGGCTCCTACGAGCAGTACTTC. Translated, it gives CASSQFTGSYEQYF.